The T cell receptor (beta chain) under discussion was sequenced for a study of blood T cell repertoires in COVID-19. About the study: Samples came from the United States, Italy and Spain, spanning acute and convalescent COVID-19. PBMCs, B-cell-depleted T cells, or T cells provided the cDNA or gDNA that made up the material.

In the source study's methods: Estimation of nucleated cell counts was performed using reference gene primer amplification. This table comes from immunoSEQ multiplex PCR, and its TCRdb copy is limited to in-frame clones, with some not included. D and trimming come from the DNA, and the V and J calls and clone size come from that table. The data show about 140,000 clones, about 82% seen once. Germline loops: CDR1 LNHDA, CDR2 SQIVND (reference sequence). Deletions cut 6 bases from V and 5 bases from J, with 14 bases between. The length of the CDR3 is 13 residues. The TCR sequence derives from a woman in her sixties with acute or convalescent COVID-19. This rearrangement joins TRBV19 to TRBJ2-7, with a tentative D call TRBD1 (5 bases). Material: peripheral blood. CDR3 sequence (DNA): TGTGCCAGTAGCTACCTCGGACACAACGAGCAGTACTTC. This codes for CASSYLGHNEQYF.